Below are 14 T cell receptor beta chains sequenced from a single sample in a study of cytomegalovirus exposure and HLA in healthy donors. PCR primers comprised 60 Vbeta and 13 Jbeta primers. Generated by immunoSEQ multiplex PCR, the TCRdb table keeps only in-frame clones and is missing some. The sample holds roughly 150,000 clones, around 75% seen once. The specimen was PBMCs. All receptors derive from a man between 18 and 29 years old in good health and CMV-seropositive.

V gene TRBV2 combines with J gene TRBJ2-5; no clear D gene. V was shortened by 3 bases and J by 6 bases, with 11 bases between the two germline ends. CDR3 length equals 13 residues. Germline CDR1 SNHLY, CDR2 FYNNEI. CDR3 bases: TGTGCCAGCAGTGAGAGACAACAGAAGACCCAGTACTTC. Protein: CASSERQQKTQYF.

This clone occurred a few times. This chain links TRBV27 with TRBJ2-2; D ambiguous. Per the germline V gene, CDR1 is MNHEY and CDR2 is SMNVEV (reference sequence). The CDR3 length is 14 residues. V dropped 3 bases and J dropped 3 bases, with 8 bases sitting between them. CDR3 in amino acids: CASSFGGYTGELFF. In DNA form, the CDR3 reads TGTGCCAGCAGTTTCGGCGGATACACCGGGGAGCTGTTTTTT.

The chain employs TRBV28 and TRBJ2-5; D perhaps matches TRBD1 (6 bases). The germline V gene has CDR1 MDHEN and CDR2 SYDVKM. V gave up 4 bases and J gave up 8 bases, with 8 bases separating them. The CDR3 runs to 11 residues. The CDR3 DNA sequence: TGTGCCAGCAGTTCCAGGGGTACCCAGTACTTC. It translates to CASSSRGTQYF.

This clone showed up just a few times. V usage is TRBV25-1 and J usage is TRBJ2-7, with 10 positions matching TRBD2. Germline V gene sequence: CDR1 MGHDK, CDR2 SYGVNS. With V trimmed by 3 bases and J by 3 bases, 5 bases remained unmatched. The CDR3 covers 15 residues. The CDR3 region is CASSDNSGGLYEQYF. In nucleotides, the CDR3 is TGTGCCAGCAGTGATAATAGCGGGGGGCTCTACGAGCAGTACTTC.

The table lists this clone with a few counts. The chain combines TRBV13 with TRBJ2-1, with TRBD1 as a possible D gene (5 bases). Trimming removed 7 bases at V and 0 bases at J, with 13 bases between. The germline V gene encodes CDR1 PRHDT and CDR2 FYEKMQ (reference sequence). The CDR3 is 15 amino acids. The chain's CDR3 is CASNPDTNSYNEQFF. CDR3 DNA: TGTGCCAGCAACCCGGACACCAACTCCTACAATGAGCAGTTCTTC.

This clone has only one observation. The V gene is TRBV19, the J gene TRBJ1-5, with 12 nucleotides matching TRBD1. The CDR3 is made up of 15 amino acids. Trimming took 4 bases from V and 6 from J; bases not matched to a gene: 4. Germline V gives CDR1 LNHDA, CDR2 SQIVND (reference sequence). The CDR3 sequence is CASSTGTGGIQPQHF. CDR3 in DNA: TGTGCCAGTAGTACAGGGACAGGGGGCATTCAGCCCCAGCATTTT.

This rearrangement joins TRBV10-3 to TRBJ1-5, with D tentatively TRBD1 (6 bases). Germline V CDR1 and CDR2: ENHRY, SYGVKD. This CDR3 is built from 17 residues. Trimming took 0 bases from V and 0 from J, leaving 12 bases between them. CDR3 DNA: TGTGCCATCAGTGAGTCGCAGGGGAGATATAGCAATCAGCCCCAGCATTTT. Translated, it gives CAISESQGRYSNQPQHF.

This chain links TRBV10-3 with TRBJ1-5; D is unclear. There are 13 residues in the CDR3. V lost 0 bases and J lost 4, with 4 bases in between. From germline, CDR1 is ENHRY and CDR2 SYGVKD. DNA for the CDR3: TGTGCCATCAGTGAGTCCCAAAATCAGCCCCAGCATTTT. Encoded protein: CAISESQNQPQHF.

The V gene is TRBV27, the J gene TRBJ1-5; D unresolved. The CDR3 is made up of 15 amino acids. CDR1 is MNHEY and CDR2 is SMNVEV in the germline V gene (reference sequence). V lost 5 bases to trimming and J lost 0 bases, with 11 bases between them. CDR3 sequence (DNA): TGTGCCAGCAGTCCCAACAGTTATAGCAATCAGCCCCAGCATTTT. Translating it yields CASSPNSYSNQPQHF.

The chain links TRBV5-1 to TRBJ2-5; 7 bases agree with TRBD1. The DNA end favors TRBJ2-7, so the J call may be wrong. The CDR3 runs to 14 residues. Germline lookup yields CDR1 SGHRS and CDR2 YFSETQ. This CDR3 is CASTPDRKSYEQYF. CDR3 bases: TGCGCCAGCACCCCGGACAGGAAATCCTACGAGCAGTACTTC.

Regarding this clone: In the same sample, other DNA sequences code for this CDR3. V usage is TRBV7-8 and J usage is TRBJ1-1; TRBD1 agrees at 10 bases. Germline CDR1 is SGHVS and CDR2 is FQNEAQ. The CDR3 totals 18 residues. Germline trimming cut 5 bases from V and 0 bases from J; bases unmatched to any gene: 12. CDR3 in DNA: TGTGCCAGCAGCCTAGTAGACAGGGGGCAGGGAATGAACACTGAAGCTTTCTTT. Its translation: CASSLVDRGQGMNTEAFF.

This clone was observed a few times. J is TRBJ1-2 and V is TRBV15; no clear D. The V end was cut by 5 bases, the J end by 6 bases, with 19 bases between. The CDR3 has 15 residues. CDR1 is LNHNV and CDR2 is YYDKDF in the germline V gene (reference sequence). DNA of the CDR3: TGTGCCACCAGCCCCCCGGGAGCTAGGAGCGATGGCTACACCTTC. It encodes CATSPPGARSDGYTF.

This clone was counted once. The V call is TRBV2, the J call TRBJ1-1, with D possibly TRBD1 on 6 matching bases. Per germline, CDR1 SNHLY and CDR2 FYNNEI. V lost 10 bases and J 3 bases, leaving 15 bases between the germline ends. The CDR3 is 13 residues long. This CDR3 is CAIQGIGDTEAFF. The CDR3 DNA follows: TGTGCCATACAGGGTATCGGGGACACTGAAGCTTTCTTT.

The J gene is TRBJ2-1, the V gene TRBV7-2, with 9 bases lining up with TRBD2. This CDR3 has 14 residues. V shed 1 base, J shed 6 bases, and the junction held 1 base outside the gene matches. CDR1 and CDR2 from the germline V gene are SGHTA and FQGNSA. The DNA of the CDR3 is TGTGCCAGCAGCTTAGGCGGGAGGGGCAATGAGCAGTTCTTC. Translated, it gives CASSLGGRGNEQFF.